The 21 T cell receptor beta chains below come from one sample, sequenced in a study of vaccination effects on CD4 cells after COVID-19. The culture ran for around nine days before CD4+ T cells were isolated. Here immunoSEQ multiplex PCR was the method, and the copy in TCRdb shows in-frame clones only, minus some. The repertoire holds about 58,000 clones, about three quarters seen once, with approximately 3% in the top ten. Their antigens are not known. The specimen comprised CD4+ T cells from PBMCs cultured without peptide, sampled before COVID-19 vaccination. Receptors originate from a human donor who received a COVID-19 vaccine.

CDR3: CASSSRLAGGQIYNEQFF. Written as DNA, the CDR3 is TGTGCCAGCAGCTCCCGGTTAGCGGGGGGGCAGATCTACAATGAGCAGTTCTTC. The chain uses TRBV7-2 and TRBJ2-1; 11 positions match TRBD2. CDR3 length: 18 residues. With V trimmed by 4 bases and J by 3 bases, 11 bases remained unmatched. Germline CDR1 reads SGHTA; CDR2 reads FQGNSA. Using reference TRBV7-2 and TRBJ2-1 for the parts outside the CDR3, the full variable domain is GAGVSQSPSNKVTEKGKDVELRCDPISGHTALYWYRQSLGQGLEFLIYFQGNSAPDKSGLPSDRFSAERTGGSVSTLTIQRTQQEDSAVYLCASSSRLAGGQIYNEQFFGPGTRLTVL.

The chain recombines TRBV3-1 (or the pseudogene TRBV3-2) with TRBJ2-3; D possibly matches TRBD1 or TRBD2 (6 bases each). Per the germline V gene, CDR1 is LGHDT and CDR2 is YNNKEL (reference sequence). V lost 0 bases, J lost 4 bases, and 14 bases lay in between. The CDR3 loop spans 16 amino acids. Here the CDR3 reads CASSQDLGGLADTQYF. The CDR3 DNA is TGTGCCAGCAGCCAAGATCTAGGGGGGCTCGCAGATACGCAGTATTTT.

This clone was found once. The J gene is TRBJ1-1, the V gene TRBV5-1, with unresolved D. The germline V and J ends were trimmed by 0 bases and 0 bases, with 6 bases remaining between them. The CDR3 sequence is 14 residues long. Germline assignment: CDR1 SGHRS and CDR2 YFSETQ. CDR3 nucleotide sequence: TGCGCCAGCAGCTTGGACAGAATGAACACTGAAGCTTTCTTT. Protein: CASSLDRMNTEAFF.

The chain combines TRBV6-5 with TRBJ2-6; D is unclear. V lost 2 bases and J lost 2, with 10 bases in between. CDR1 and CDR2 from the germline V gene are MNHEY and SVGAGI. CDR3 size: 16 residues. The DNA for the CDR3 is TGTGCCAGCAGTTACGCTAGGGTGACTGGGGCCAACGTCCTGACTTTC. Translated, it gives CASSYARVTGANVLTF.

The rearrangement uses TRBV28 and TRBJ1-1; D gene ambiguous. Germline lookup yields CDR1 MDHEN and CDR2 SYDVKM. The V end was cut by 5 bases, the J end by 0 bases, with 7 bases between. This CDR3 has 13 residues. The CDR3 loop reads CASSIIMNTEAFF. The DNA of the CDR3 is TGTGCCAGCAGTATAATAATGAACACTGAAGCTTTCTTT.

This clone showed up just once. This chain uses TRBV7-3 with TRBJ2-3; D is perhaps TRBD1 or TRBD2 (5 bases each). The V end lost 0 bases, the J end lost 4 bases, and 14 bases lay between the germline ends. CDR3 size: 16 residues. Germline V gene lookup returns CDR1 SGHTA and CDR2 FQGTGA. DNA for the CDR3: TGTGCCAGCAGCTTAACAGGGCCAGGGACCCCAGATACGCAGTATTTT. This sequence encodes CASSLTGPGTPDTQYF.

The V gene is TRBV25-1, the J gene TRBJ2-1, with no clear D. Between the trimmed V and J ends, which lost 5 bases and 12 bases, there was a span of 26 bases. The CDR3 extends over 16 amino acids. The germline CDR1 and CDR2 sequences are MGHDK and SYGVNS. The CDR3 sequence: CASSPLAVQPHLLQFF. Written as DNA, the CDR3 is TGTGCCAGCAGTCCCCTGGCAGTACAGCCCCACCTCCTGCAGTTCTTC.

The chain couples TRBV6-5 to TRBJ1-5; the match to TRBD1 covers 9 bases. This CDR3 has 15 residues. CDR1 and CDR2 (germline): MNHEY, SVGAGI. After removal of 6 bases from V and 7 bases from J, the junction contained 10 bases not matched to a gene. The CDR3 DNA follows: TGTGCCAGCAGACGAGGGCGGACAGGGGACCAGCCCCAGCATTTT. Translating it yields CASRRGRTGDQPQHF.

The V call is TRBV24-1, the J call TRBJ2-1; D is uncertain. Trimming took off 4 bases at V and 0 bases at J, with 6 bases between the two ends. Germline CDR1 KGHDR, CDR2 SFDVKD. CDR3 length equals 14 residues. The CDR3 region is CATSEESSYNEQFF. The CDR3 DNA sequence: TGTGCCACCAGTGAGGAGAGCTCCTACAATGAGCAGTTCTTC.

V gene TRBV9 combines with J gene TRBJ2-1; the match to TRBD1 covers 11 bases. The CDR3 totals 16 residues. Germline V CDR1 and CDR2: SGDLS, YYNGEE. Trimming took 0 bases from V and 4 from J; bases not matched to a gene: 3. CDR3 sequence: CASSVAGQGAYNEQFF. The CDR3 nucleotides read TGTGCCAGCAGCGTAGCAGGACAGGGGGCTTACAATGAGCAGTTCTTC.

The genes are TRBV10-3 and TRBJ1-5; D is unresolved. The CDR3 covers 12 residues. V lost 3 bases and J 11 bases, leaving 11 bases between the germline ends. Germline V gene lookup returns CDR1 ENHRY and CDR2 SYGVKD. The CDR3 DNA sequence: TGTGCCATCAGTGATCCCTTCATGGCCCAGCATTTT. It is translated as CAISDPFMAQHF.

The chain links TRBV12-5 to TRBJ2-5; a possible D gene is TRBD2 (5 bases). The germline gives CDR1 LGHNT, CDR2 FRNRAP. V lost 2 bases and J lost 5, with 15 bases in between. This CDR3 is 15 amino acids long. CDR3 DNA: TGTGCTAGTGGTTTGTCGACCGGGAAAAGGGAGACCCAGTACTTC. Translation gives CASGLSTGKRETQYF. Supplemented by reference TRBV12-5 and TRBJ2-5, the full variable domain reads DARVTQTPRHKVTEMGQEVTMRCQPILGHNTVFWYRQTMMQGLELLAYFRNRAPLDDSGMPKDRFSAEMPDATLATLKIQPSEPRDSAVYFCASGLSTGKRETQYFGPGTRLLVL.

The chain combines TRBV19 with TRBJ2-3; 11 bases are shared with TRBD1. With V trimmed by 7 bases and J by 3 bases, 6 bases remained unmatched. The CDR3 sequence is 15 residues long. Germline assignment: CDR1 LNHDA and CDR2 SQIVND (reference sequence). In DNA form, the CDR3 reads TGTGCCAGTACAAAGGACAGGGGGCCTACAGATACGCAGTATTTT. Encoded protein: CASTKDRGPTDTQYF. Combining the CDR3 with reference TRBV19 and TRBJ2-3 gives the whole variable domain DGGITQSPKYLFRKEGQNVTLSCEQNLNHDAMYWYRQDPGQGLRLIYYSQIVNDFQKGDIAEGYSVSREKKESFPLTVTSAQKNPTAFYLCASTKDRGPTDTQYFGPGTRLTVL.

This clone has just one count. This CDR3 reads CASREGIARAGEAFF. CDR3 DNA sequence: TGCGCCAGCAGGGAGGGGATTGCCCGCGCGGGTGAAGCTTTCTTT. The chain links TRBV5-1 to TRBJ1-1; D perhaps matches TRBD1 (5 bases). The CDR3 length is 15 residues. V was cut by 5 bases and J by 7 bases, with 21 bases left in between. CDR1 and CDR2 (germline): SGHRS, YFSETQ. Supplemented by reference TRBV5-1 and TRBJ1-1, the full variable domain reads KAGVTQTPRYLIKTRGQQVTLSCSPISGHRSVSWYQQTPGQGLQFLFEYFSETQRNKGNFPGRFSGRQFSNSRSEMNVSTLELGDSALYLCASREGIARAGEAFFGQGTRLTVV.

This sequence joins TRBV5-1 and TRBJ2-4, with 8 bases identical to TRBD1. The CDR3 is 18 residues long. Trimming took 4 bases from V and 0 from J; bases not matched to a gene: 12. Germline-derived CDR1 and CDR2 are SGHRS and YFSETQ. CDR3 nucleotides: TGCGCCAGCAGCCACACCGGGACAGGCTTGATAGCCAAAAACATTCAGTACTTC. Translated: CASSHTGTGLIAKNIQYF.

The rearrangement links TRBV5-1 to TRBJ1-3; 9 nucleotides agree with TRBD1. The germline V gene encodes CDR1 SGHRS and CDR2 YFSETQ. This CDR3 region has 16 residues. J lost 4 bases, V lost 4 bases, and 9 bases had no gene match. CDR3 nucleotide sequence: TGCGCCAGCAGCAACGTTACAGGGGGCAGGGGAAACACCATATATTTT. Its protein product is CASSNVTGGRGNTIYF.

V gene TRBV7-7 combines with J gene TRBJ2-5; 9 nucleotides match TRBD1. V lost 6 bases, J lost 5 bases, and 10 bases stayed unmatched. This CDR3 spans 15 amino acids. Germline CDR1 reads SSHAT; CDR2 reads FNYEAQ (reference sequence). CDR3 in amino acids: CASRSGTGIRETQYF. CDR3 DNA sequence: TGTGCCAGCAGGAGCGGGACAGGGATTCGGGAGACCCAGTACTTC.

The chain links TRBV6-1 to TRBJ1-4; the D is unclear. With 0 bases removed from V and 4 bases from J, the gap between germline ends came to 12 bases. Germline V CDR1 and CDR2: MNHNS, SASEGT. CDR3 length: 16 amino acids. The CDR3 region is CASSEAGRKINEKLFF. Written as DNA, the CDR3 is TGTGCCAGCAGTGAAGCAGGGCGGAAAATTAATGAAAAACTGTTTTTT.

The chain links TRBV30 to TRBJ1-5; no clear D. The CDR3 has 17 residues. The V gene's germline CDR1 is GTSNPN and CDR2 SVGIG (reference sequence). V was trimmed by 1 base and J by 2 bases, leaving 18 bases between them. The CDR3 loop is CAWSGVGLNYGNQPQHF. The CDR3 DNA reads TGTGCCTGGAGTGGGGTGGGATTGAATTATGGCAATCAGCCCCAGCATTTT.

The chain joins TRBV4-2 to TRBJ2-6; TRBD1 matches at 9 bases. CDR3 length: 20 residues. CDR1 and CDR2 (germline): LGHNA, YNFKEQ. V was pared by 0 bases and J by 0 bases, with 9 bases of the junction left unmatched. CDR3 protein: CASSQEPGQGTLSGANVLTF. In DNA, the CDR3 is TGTGCCAGCAGCCAAGAGCCGGGACAGGGAACCCTCTCTGGGGCCAACGTCCTGACTTTC.

The V gene is TRBV11-3, the J gene TRBJ1-2; the D gene is possibly TRBD1 (6 bases). The CDR3 spans 15 residues. The ends were cut back, 5 bases at V and 8 bases at J, with 21 bases in the middle. Germline lookup yields CDR1 SGHNT and CDR2 YENEEA. In DNA form, the CDR3 reads TGTGCCAGCAGCCGAGGCTGTAAGGGGGATAGGGGCTACACCTTC. Amino acids: CASSRGCKGDRGYTF.